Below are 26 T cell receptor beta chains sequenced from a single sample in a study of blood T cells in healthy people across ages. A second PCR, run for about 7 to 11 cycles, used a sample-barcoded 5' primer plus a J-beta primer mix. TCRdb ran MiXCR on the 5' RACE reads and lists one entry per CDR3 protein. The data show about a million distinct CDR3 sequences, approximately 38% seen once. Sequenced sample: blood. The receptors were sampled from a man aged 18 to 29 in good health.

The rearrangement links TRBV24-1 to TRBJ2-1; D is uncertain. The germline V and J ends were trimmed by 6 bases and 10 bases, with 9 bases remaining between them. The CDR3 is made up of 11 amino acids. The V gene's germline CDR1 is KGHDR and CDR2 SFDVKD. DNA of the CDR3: TGTGCCACCAGTAACACCTACGAGCAGTTCTTC. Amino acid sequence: CATSNTYEQFF.

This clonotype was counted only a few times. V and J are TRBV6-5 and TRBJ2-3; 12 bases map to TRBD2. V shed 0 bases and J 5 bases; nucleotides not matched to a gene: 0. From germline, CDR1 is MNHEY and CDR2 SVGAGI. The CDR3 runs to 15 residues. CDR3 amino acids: CASSYSTSGGDTQYF. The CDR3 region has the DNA TGTGCCAGCAGTTACTCGACTAGCGGGGGAGATACGCAGTATTTT.

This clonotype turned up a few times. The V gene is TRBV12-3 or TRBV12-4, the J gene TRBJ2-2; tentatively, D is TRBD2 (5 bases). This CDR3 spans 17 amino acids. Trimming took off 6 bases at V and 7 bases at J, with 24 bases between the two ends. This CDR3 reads CASSTTASGPGSGELFF. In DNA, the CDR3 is TGTGCCAGCAGCACCACGGCAAGCGGTCCGGGGAGCGGGGAGCTGTTTTTT.

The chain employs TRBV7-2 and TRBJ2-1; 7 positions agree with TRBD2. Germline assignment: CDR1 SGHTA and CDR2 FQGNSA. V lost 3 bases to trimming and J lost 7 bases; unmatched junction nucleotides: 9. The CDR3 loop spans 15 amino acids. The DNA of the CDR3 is TGTGCCAGCAGCTTCAGCGGGGCCTCCCTAAATGAGCAGTTCTTC. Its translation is CASSFSGASLNEQFF.

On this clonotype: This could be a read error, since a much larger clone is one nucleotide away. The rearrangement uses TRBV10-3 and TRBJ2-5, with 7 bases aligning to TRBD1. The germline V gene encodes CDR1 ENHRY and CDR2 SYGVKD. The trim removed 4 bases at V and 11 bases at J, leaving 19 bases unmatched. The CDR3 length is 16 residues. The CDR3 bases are TGTGCCATCAGTGTGGCCGGGACAGCCACGGGCAATGAGCAGTACTTC. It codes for CAISVAGTATGNEQYF.

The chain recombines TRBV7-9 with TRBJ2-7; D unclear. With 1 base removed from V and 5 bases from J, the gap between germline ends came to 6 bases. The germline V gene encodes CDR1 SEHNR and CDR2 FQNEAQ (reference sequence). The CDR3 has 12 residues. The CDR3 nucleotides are TGTGCCAGCAGCTTAGTGGTGGACGAGCAGTACTTC. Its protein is CASSLVVDEQYF.

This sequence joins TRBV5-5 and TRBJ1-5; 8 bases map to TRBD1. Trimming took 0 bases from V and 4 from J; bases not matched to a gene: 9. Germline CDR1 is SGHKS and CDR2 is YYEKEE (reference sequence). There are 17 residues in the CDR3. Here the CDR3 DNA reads TGTGCCAGCAGCTTGGGGGGGTCCAGGGGGCCTAATCAGCCCCAGCATTTT. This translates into CASSLGGSRGPNQPQHF.

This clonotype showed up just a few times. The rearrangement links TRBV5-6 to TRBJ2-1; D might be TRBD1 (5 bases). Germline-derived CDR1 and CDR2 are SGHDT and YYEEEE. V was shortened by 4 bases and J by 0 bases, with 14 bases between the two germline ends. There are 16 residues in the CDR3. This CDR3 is CASSPGHRSSYNEQFF. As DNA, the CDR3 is TGTGCCAGCAGCCCCGGACATCGGAGCTCCTACAATGAGCAGTTCTTC.

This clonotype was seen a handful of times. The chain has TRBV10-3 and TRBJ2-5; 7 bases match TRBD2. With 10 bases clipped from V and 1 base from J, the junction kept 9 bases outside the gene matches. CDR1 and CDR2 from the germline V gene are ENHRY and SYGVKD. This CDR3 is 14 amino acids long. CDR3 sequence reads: CATQSGDLQETQYF. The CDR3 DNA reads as TGTGCCACCCAGAGCGGGGACCTCCAAGAGACCCAGTACTTC.

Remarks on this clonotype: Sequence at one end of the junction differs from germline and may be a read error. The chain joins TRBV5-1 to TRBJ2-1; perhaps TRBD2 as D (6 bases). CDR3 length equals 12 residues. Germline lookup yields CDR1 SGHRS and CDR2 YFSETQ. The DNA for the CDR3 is TGCGCCGGCAGCCCGGAGGGGAATGAGCAGTTCTTC. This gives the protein CAGSPEGNEQFF.

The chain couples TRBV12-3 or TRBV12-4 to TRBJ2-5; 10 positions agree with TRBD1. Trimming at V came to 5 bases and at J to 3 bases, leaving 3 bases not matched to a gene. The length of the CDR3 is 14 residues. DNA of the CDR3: TGTGCCAGCAGTCTAGGACAGGGGGAAGAGACCCAGTACTTC. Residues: CASSLGQGEETQYF.

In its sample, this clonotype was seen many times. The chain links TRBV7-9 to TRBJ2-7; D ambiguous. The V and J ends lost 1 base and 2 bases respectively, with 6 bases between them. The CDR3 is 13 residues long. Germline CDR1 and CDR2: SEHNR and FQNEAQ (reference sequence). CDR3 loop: CASSLGRAYEQYF. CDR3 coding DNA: TGTGCCAGCAGCTTAGGGAGAGCCTACGAGCAGTACTTC.

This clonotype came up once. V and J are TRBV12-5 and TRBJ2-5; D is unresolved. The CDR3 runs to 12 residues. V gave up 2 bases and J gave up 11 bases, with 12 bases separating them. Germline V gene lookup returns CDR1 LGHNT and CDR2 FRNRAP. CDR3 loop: CASGLNGNEQYF. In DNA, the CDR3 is TGTGCTAGTGGTTTGAATGGAAATGAGCAGTACTTC.

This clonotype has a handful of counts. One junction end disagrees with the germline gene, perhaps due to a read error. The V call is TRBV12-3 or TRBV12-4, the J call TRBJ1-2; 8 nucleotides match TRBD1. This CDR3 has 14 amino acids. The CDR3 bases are TGTGCCGGCAGCCCTGCGGACAGGGCCTATGGCTACACCTTC. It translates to CAGSPADRAYGYTF.

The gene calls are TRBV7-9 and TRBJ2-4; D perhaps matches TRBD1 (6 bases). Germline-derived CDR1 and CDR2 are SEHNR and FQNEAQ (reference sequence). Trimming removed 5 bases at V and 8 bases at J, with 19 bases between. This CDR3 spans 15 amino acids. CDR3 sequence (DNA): TGTGCCAGCAGCCACCCTTACAGGGCCGGGGACATTCAGTACTTC. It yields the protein CASSHPYRAGDIQYF. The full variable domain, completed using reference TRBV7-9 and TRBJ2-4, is DTGVSQNPRHKITKRGQNVTFRCDPISEHNRLYWYRQTLGQGPEFLTYFQNEAQLEKSRLLSDRFSAERPKGSFSTLEIQRTEQGDSAMYLCASSHPYRAGDIQYFGAGTRLSVL.

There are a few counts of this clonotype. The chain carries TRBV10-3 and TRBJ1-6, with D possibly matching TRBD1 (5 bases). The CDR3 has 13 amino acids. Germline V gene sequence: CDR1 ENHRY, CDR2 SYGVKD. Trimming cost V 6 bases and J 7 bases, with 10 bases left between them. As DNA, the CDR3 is TGTGCCATCAGGAACAGGACCAATTCACCCCTCCACTTT. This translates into CAIRNRTNSPLHF.

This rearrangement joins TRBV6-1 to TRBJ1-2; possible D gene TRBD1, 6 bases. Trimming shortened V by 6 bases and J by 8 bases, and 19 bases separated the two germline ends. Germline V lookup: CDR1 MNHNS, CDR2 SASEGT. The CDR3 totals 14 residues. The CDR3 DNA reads TGTGCCAGCAGGCTGGGGGGCGAAGCTAGAGGCTACACCTTC. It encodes CASRLGGEARGYTF.

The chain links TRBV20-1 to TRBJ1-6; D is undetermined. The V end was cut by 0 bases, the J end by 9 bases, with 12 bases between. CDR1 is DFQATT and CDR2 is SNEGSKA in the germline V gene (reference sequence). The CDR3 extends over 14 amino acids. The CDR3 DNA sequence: TGCAGTGCTAGAGATAGGCCCGAAAGTTCACCCCTCCACTTT. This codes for CSARDRPESSPLHF.

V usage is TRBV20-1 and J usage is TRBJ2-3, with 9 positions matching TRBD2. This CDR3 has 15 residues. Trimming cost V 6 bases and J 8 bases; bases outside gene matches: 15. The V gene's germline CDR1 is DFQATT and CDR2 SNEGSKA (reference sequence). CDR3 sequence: CSARTVREGLVTQYF. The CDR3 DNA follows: TGCAGTGCGAGGACTGTGCGGGAGGGCTTGGTTACGCAGTATTTT.

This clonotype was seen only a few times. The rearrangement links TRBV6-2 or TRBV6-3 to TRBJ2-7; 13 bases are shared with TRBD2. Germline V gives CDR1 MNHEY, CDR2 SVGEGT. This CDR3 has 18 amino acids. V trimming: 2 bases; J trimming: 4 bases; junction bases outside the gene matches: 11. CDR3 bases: TGTGCCAGCAGTTACAGCCGAGGCGAGACTAGCGGGGGGTACGAGCAGTACTTC. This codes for CASSYSRGETSGGYEQYF.

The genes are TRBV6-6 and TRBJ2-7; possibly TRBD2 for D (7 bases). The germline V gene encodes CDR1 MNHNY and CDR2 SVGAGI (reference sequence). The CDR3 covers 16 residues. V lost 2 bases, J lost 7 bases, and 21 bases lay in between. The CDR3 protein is CASSYHGGLRDNEQYF. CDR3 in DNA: TGTGCCAGCAGTTACCACGGGGGGCTAAGGGACAATGAGCAGTACTTC.

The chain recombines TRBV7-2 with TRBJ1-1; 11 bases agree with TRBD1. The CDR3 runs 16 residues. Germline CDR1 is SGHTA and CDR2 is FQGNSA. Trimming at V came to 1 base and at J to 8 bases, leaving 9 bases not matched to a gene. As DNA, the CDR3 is TGTGCCAGCAGCTTAGGAGGGACAGGGGGTTTCTTCGAAGCTTTCTTT. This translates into CASSLGGTGGFFEAFF.

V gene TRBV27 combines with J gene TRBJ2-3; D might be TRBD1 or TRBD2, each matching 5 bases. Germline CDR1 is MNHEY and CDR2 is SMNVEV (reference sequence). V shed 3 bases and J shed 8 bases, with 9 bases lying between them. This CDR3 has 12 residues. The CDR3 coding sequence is TGTGCCAGCAGTTTGAGGGACGGTACGCAGTATTTT. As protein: CASSLRDGTQYF.

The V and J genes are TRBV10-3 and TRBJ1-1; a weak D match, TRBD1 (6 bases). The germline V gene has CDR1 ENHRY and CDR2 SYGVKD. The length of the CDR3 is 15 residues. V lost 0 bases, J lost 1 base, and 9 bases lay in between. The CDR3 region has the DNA TGTGCCATCAGTGAGTCGGGGGGCAGGAACACTGAAGCTTTCTTT. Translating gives CAISESGGRNTEAFF.

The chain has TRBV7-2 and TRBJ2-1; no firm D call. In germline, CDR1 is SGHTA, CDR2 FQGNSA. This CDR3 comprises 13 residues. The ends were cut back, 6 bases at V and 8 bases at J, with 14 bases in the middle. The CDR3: CASRRYGSDEQFF. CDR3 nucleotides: TGTGCCAGCAGAAGATACGGGTCCGATGAGCAGTTCTTC.

CDR3 amino acids: CASSVEDGKNTGELFF. CDR3 coding DNA: TGTGCCAGCAGCGTAGAGGACGGAAAGAACACCGGGGAGCTGTTTTTT. The V gene is TRBV9, the J gene TRBJ2-2; D remains unclear. The CDR3 is 16 amino acids. V lost 0 bases and J lost 1, with 10 bases in between. Germline V lookup: CDR1 SGDLS, CDR2 YYNGEE. Full variable domain (rest looked up from reference TRBV9 and TRBJ2-2): DSGVTQTPKHLITATGQRVTLRCSPRSGDLSVYWYQQSLDQGLQFLIQYYNGEERAKGNILERFSAQQFPDLHSELNLSSLELGDSALYFCASSVEDGKNTGELFFGEGSRLTVL.